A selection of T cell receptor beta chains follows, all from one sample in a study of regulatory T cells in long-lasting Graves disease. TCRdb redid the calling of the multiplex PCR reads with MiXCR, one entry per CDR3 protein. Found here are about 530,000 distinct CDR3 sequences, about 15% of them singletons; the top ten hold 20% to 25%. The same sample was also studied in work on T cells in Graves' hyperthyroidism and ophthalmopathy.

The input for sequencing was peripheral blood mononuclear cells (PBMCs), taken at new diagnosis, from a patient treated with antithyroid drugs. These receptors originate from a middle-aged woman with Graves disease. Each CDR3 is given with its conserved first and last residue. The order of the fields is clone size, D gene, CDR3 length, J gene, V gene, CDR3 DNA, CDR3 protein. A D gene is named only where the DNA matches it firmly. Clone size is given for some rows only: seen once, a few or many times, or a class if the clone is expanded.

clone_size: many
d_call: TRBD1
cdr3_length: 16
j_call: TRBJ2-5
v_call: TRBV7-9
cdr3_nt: TGTGCCAGCAGCCAAGCCGACAGGGGTATCCAAGAGACCCAGTACTTC
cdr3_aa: CASSQADRGIQETQYF

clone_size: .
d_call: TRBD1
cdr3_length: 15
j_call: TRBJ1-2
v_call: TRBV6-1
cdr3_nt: TGTGCCAGCAGTCCCCCGGGACAGGGGGCCTGGGGCTACACCTTC
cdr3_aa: CASSPPGQGAWGYTF

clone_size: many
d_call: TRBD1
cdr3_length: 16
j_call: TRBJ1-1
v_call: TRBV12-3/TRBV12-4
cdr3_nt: TGTGCCAGCAGTCCTAACAGGGGGAACATGAACACTGAAGCTTTCTTT
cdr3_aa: CASSPNRGNMNTEAFF

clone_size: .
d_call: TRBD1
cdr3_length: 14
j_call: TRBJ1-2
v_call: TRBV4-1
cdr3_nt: TGCGCCAGCGGGGTGACAGGGACATTCTATGGCTACACCTTC
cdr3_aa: CASGVTGTFYGYTF

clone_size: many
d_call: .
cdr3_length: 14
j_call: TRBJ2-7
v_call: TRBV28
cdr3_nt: TGTGCCAGCAGGTCCGGTCTCCGAGCCTACGAGCAGTACTTC
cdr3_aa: CASRSGLRAYEQYF

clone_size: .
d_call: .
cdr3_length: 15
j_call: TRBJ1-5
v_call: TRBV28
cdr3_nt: TGTGCCAGCAGTTTAAGGGGGAAGGGCAATCAGCCCCAGCATTTT
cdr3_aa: CASSLRGKGNQPQHF

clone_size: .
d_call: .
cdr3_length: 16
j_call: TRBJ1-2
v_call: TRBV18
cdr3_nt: TGTGCCAGCTCACCAGTTTCAAAACTAGCTAACTATGGCTACACCTTC
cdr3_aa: CASSPVSKLANYGYTF

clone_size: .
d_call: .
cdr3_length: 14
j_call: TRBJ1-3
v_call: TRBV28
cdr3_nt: TGTGCCAGCAGCCGCTGGGGGTCTGGAAACACCATATATTTT
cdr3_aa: CASSRWGSGNTIYF

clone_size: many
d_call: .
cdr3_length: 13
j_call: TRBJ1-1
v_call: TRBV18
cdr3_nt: TGTGCCAGCTCACCTCCCCAGCTAATAGGAGCTTTCTTT
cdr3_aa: CASSPPQLIGAFF

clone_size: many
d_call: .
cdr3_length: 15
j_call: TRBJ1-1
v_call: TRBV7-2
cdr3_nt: TGTGCCAGCAGCTTAGAGGACAGAACCCACACTGAAGCTTTCTTT
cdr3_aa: CASSLEDRTHTEAFF

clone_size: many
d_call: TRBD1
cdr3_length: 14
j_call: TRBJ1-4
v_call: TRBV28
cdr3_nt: TGTGCCACCGTACAGGGGACCCCGGGAGAAAAACTGTTTTTT
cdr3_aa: CATVQGTPGEKLFF

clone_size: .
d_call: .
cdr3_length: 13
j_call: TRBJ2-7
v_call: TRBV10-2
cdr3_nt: TGCGCCAGCAGTGAGACAGGGCGTTACGAGCAGTACTTC
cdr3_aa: CASSETGRYEQYF

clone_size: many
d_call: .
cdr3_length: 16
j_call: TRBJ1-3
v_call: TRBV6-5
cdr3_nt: TGTGCCAGCAGTTATCGAGGGGAGCGCTCTGGAAACACCATATATTTT
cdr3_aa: CASSYRGERSGNTIYF

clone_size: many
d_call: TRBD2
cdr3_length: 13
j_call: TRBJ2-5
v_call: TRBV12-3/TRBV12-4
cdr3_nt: TGTGCCAGTGGTCTAGCGGCTCAAGAGACCCAGTACTTC
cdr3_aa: CASGLAAQETQYF

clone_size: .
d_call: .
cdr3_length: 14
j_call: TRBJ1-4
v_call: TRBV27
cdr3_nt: TGTGCCAGCAGTTTTACTGGGACTAATGAAAAACTGTTTTTT
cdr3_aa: CASSFTGTNEKLFF

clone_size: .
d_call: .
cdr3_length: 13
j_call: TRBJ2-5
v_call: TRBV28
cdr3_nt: TGTGCCAGCAGTTCCCCCGATCGAGAGACCCAGTACTTC
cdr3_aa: CASSSPDRETQYF

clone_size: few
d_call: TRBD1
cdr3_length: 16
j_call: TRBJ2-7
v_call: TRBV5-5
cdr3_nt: TGTGCCAGCAGCCTGTCCCTTCCGGGACAGGGGATCGAGCAGTACTTC
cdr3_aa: CASSLSLPGQGIEQYF

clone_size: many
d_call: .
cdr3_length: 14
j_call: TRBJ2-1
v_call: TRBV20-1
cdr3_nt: TGCAGCCCCCTAATTGGAAGGGGACACAATGAGCAGTTCTTC
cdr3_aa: CSPLIGRGHNEQFF

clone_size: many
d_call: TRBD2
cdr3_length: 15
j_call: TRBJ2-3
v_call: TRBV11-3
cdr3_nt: TGTGCCAGCAGCCCCCCGGGCGGGGGGGCCGGTACGCAGTATTTT
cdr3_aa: CASSPPGGGAGTQYF

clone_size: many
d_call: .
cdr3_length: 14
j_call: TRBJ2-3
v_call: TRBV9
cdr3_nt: TGTGCCAGCAGCCCCCGCGACATCACAGATACGCAGTATTTT
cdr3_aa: CASSPRDITDTQYF

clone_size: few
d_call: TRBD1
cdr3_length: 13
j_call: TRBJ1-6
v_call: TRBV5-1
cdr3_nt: TGCGCCAGCTGGGACAGCGTTAATTCACCCCTCCACTTT
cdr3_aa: CASWDSVNSPLHF

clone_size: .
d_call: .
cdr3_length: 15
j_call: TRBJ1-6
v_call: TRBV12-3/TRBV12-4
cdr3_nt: TGTGCCAGCAGTTTAATGGCGCGGGATAATTCACCCCTCCACTTT
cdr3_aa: CASSLMARDNSPLHF

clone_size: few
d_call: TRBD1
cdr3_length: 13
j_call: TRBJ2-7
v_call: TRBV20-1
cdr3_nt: TGCAGTGCCAACCCACAGGGGGCCTACGAGCAGTACTTC
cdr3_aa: CSANPQGAYEQYF

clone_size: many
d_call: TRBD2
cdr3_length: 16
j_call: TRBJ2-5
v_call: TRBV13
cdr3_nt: TGTGCCAGCAGCCCCGGGGTTGCGGGGGGGGAAGAGACCCAGTACTTC
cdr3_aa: CASSPGVAGGEETQYF

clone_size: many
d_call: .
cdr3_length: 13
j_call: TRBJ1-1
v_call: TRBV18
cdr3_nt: TGTGCCAGCTCACCCGAGACGAACACTGAAGCTTTCTTT
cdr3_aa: CASSPETNTEAFF

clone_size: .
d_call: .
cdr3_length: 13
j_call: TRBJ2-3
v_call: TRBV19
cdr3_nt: TGTGCCAGTAGTATGGCGCCCCCAGATACGCAGTATTTT
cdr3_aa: CASSMAPPDTQYF

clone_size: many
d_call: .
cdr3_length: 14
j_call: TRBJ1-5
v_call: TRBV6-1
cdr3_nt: TGTGCCAGCAGTGAAGAGGGGGGAGGTCAGCCCCAGCATTTT
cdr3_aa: CASSEEGGGQPQHF

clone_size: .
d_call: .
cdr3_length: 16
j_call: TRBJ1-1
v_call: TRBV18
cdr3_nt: TGTGCCAGCTCACCACAGCAGTCGAATATGAACACTGAAGCTTTCTTT
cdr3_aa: CASSPQQSNMNTEAFF

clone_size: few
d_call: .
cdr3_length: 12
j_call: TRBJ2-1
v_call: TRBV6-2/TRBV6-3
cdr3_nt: TGTGCCAGCAGTCTAGCGTGGGGTGAGCAGTTCTTC
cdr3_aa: CASSLAWGEQFF

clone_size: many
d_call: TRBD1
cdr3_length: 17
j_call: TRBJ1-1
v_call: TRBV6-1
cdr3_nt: TGTGCCAGCAGGGGGCCGGGACAGGGGAACGGGAACACTGAAGCTTTCTTT
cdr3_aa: CASRGPGQGNGNTEAFF

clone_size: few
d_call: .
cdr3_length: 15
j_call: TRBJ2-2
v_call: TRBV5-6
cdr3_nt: TGTGCCAGCAGCTTGGTAGAAGGGAGAGGCGGGGAGCTGTTTTTT
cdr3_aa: CASSLVEGRGGELFF

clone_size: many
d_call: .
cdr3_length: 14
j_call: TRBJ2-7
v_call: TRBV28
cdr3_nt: TGTGCCAGCAGTTTGGACACAAGCTCCTACGAGCAGTACTTC
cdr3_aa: CASSLDTSSYEQYF

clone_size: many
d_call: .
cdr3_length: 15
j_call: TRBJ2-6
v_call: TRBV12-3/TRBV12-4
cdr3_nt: TGTGCCAGCAGTTTAAGCAGCTCTGGGGCCAACGTCCTGACTTTC
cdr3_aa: CASSLSSSGANVLTF

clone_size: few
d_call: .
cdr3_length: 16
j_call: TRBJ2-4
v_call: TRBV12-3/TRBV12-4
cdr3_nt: TGTGCCAGCAGTCCCCGACTTAGCCGGGCCAAAAACATTCAGTACTTC
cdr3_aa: CASSPRLSRAKNIQYF

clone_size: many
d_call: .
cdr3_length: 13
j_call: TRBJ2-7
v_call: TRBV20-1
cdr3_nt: TGCAGTGCAAAGGGACCTAGCTCCTACGAGCAGTACTTC
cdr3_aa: CSAKGPSSYEQYF

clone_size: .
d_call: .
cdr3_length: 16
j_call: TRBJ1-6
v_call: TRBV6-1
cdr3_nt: TGTGCCAGCAGTGAAAACCCCGGGAACTATAATTCACCCCTCCACTTT
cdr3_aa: CASSENPGNYNSPLHF

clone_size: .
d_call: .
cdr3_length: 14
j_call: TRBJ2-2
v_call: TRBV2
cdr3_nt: TGTGCCAGCAGGCCTCTTATGGGGGTCGGGGAGCTGTTTTTT
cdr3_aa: CASRPLMGVGELFF

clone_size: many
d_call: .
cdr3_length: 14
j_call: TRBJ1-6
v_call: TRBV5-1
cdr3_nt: TGCGCCAGCAGCTTCGGATACTCCCATTCACCCCTCCACTTT
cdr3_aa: CASSFGYSHSPLHF

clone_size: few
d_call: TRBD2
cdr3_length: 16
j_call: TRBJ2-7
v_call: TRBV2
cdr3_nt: TGTGCCAGCAGGCAACCGACTAGCGGGGGCATCAGGAAGCAGTACTTC
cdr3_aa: CASRQPTSGGIRKQYF

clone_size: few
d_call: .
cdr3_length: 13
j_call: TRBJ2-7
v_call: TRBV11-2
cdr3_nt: TGTGCCAGCACCCAGGGGCCCCCAGGCGAGCAGTACTTC
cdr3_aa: CASTQGPPGEQYF

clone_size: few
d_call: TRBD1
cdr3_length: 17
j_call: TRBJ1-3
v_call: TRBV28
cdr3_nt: TGTGCCAGCAGTTCCGGGACGACAGGGTCGGCGGGAAACACCATATATTTT
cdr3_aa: CASSSGTTGSAGNTIYF

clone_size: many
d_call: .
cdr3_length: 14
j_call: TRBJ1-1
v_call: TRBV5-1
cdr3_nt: TGCGCCAGCAGCCTCGACGGAGATTACACTGAAGCTTTCTTT
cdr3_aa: CASSLDGDYTEAFF

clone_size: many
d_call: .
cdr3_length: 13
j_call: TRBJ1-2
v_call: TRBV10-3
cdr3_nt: TGTGCCATCAGTGCGTCCAATAACTATGGCTACACCTTC
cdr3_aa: CAISASNNYGYTF

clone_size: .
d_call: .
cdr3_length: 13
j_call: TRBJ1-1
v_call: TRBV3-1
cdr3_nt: TGTGCCAGCAGTCCCACAGGGCAGGCTGAAGCTTTCTTT
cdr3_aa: CASSPTGQAEAFF